The next 29 T cell receptor beta chains were all read from a single sample in a study of technical replicates of blood from a few donors. Assay used: immunoSEQ multiplex PCR; TCRdb lists only in-frame clones, some missing. The data show 95,000 to 100,000 clones, with 96% seen just once and approximately 0.2% held by the top ten. The sequenced sample was T cells isolated from PBMCs. These receptors were obtained from a human donor in good health.

J is TRBJ2-5 and V is TRBV5-5, with TRBD1 matching 9 bases. From germline, CDR1 is SGHKS and CDR2 YYEKEE (reference sequence). The CDR3 is 15 amino acids. J was trimmed by 3 bases and V by 4 bases; bases with no gene match: 7. DNA of the CDR3: TGTGCCAGCAGCCCCTGGGGACAGGGAAAAGAGACCCAGTACTTC. It specifies CASSPWGQGKETQYF.

The V and J genes are TRBV5-1 and TRBJ2-2, with TRBD1 identical over 8 bases. Germline loops: CDR1 SGHRS, CDR2 YFSETQ. V dropped 4 bases and J dropped 1; count of bases not matched to a gene: 6. The CDR3 consists of 16 residues. The CDR3 DNA reads as TGCGCCAGCAGCCAGTCCGGGACAGGGAACACCGGGGAGCTGTTTTTT. Encoded protein: CASSQSGTGNTGELFF.

The chain has TRBV10-2 and TRBJ2-5; 10 bases map to TRBD2. Germline V gene data show CDR1 as WSHSY and CDR2 as SAAADI. V lost 8 bases and J lost 7; bases outside the gene matches: 7. This CDR3 is built from 13 residues. The CDR3 region is CASSISGRTTQYF. Written as DNA, the CDR3 is TGCGCCAGCTCGATTAGCGGGAGGACGACCCAGTACTTC.

The chain recombines TRBV5-5 with TRBJ1-6; tentative D call: TRBD1 (5 bases). V was pared by 0 bases and J by 4 bases, with 17 bases between. There are 18 residues in the CDR3. The germline V gene has CDR1 SGHKS and CDR2 YYEKEE (reference sequence). The CDR3 DNA sequence: TGTGCCAGCAGCTTGGGGGGGGTCCCAGGGAGGTATAATTCACCCCTCCACTTT. Residues: CASSLGGVPGRYNSPLHF. Using reference TRBV5-5 and TRBJ1-6 for the parts outside the CDR3, the full variable domain is DAGVTQSPTHLIKTRGQQVTLRCSPISGHKSVSWYQQVLGQGPQFIFQYYEKEERGRGNFPDRFSARQFPNYSSELNVNALLLGDSALYLCASSLGGVPGRYNSPLHFGNGTRLTVT.

V gene TRBV6-1 combines with J gene TRBJ2-3; 8 bases match TRBD2. Germline lookup yields CDR1 MNHNS and CDR2 SASEGT. The CDR3 contains 17 residues. The junction had 9 bases not matched to a gene; V was cut back by 3 bases and J by 1 base. The CDR3 loop reads CASSDSTSGLGTDTQYF. The CDR3 region has the DNA TGTGCCAGCAGTGATAGCACTAGCGGACTAGGCACAGATACGCAGTATTTT.

The gene calls are TRBV28 and TRBJ1-5, with TRBD1 matching 10 bases. The CDR3 contains 15 residues. The junction had 6 bases not matched to a gene; V was cut back by 4 bases and J by 6 bases. CDR1 and CDR2 from the germline V gene are MDHEN and SYDVKM. CDR3: CASSWDRGSGQPQHF. CDR3 in DNA: TGTGCCAGCAGTTGGGACAGGGGCAGCGGTCAGCCCCAGCATTTT. Using reference TRBV28 and TRBJ1-5 for the parts outside the CDR3, the full variable domain is DVKVTQSSRYLVKRTGEKVFLECVQDMDHENMFWYRQDPGLGLRLIYFSYDVKMKEKGDIPEGYSVSREKKERFSLILESASTNQTSMYLCASSWDRGSGQPQHFGDGTRLSIL.

This clone was observed once. The chain links TRBV27 to TRBJ1-2; 7 nucleotides line up with TRBD1. V shed 5 bases, J shed 2 bases, and the junction held 17 bases outside the gene matches. The length of the CDR3 is 18 residues. The germline V gene has CDR1 MNHEY and CDR2 SMNVEV (reference sequence). The CDR3 spells CASSMSVKGARLNYGYTF. The DNA for the CDR3 is TGTGCCAGCAGTATGAGCGTCAAGGGGGCGCGTCTCAACTATGGCTACACCTTC.

This clone was seen only a few times. The chain is built from TRBV30 and TRBJ1-2; TRBD1 matches 7 bases. This CDR3 region has 15 residues. The germline CDR1 and CDR2 sequences are GTSNPN and SVGIG (reference sequence). Trimming removed 2 bases from V and 3 bases from J; junction bases left unmatched: 9. The CDR3 loop reads CAWSPPTGSYYGYTF. CDR3 DNA sequence: TGTGCCTGGAGTCCCCCGACAGGGTCCTACTATGGCTACACCTTC. Complete variable domain (other parts from reference TRBV30 and TRBJ1-2): SQTIHQWPATLVQPVGSPLSLECTVEGTSNPNLYWYRQAAGRGLQLLFYSVGIGQISSEVPQNLSASRPQDRQFILSSKKLLLSDSGFYLCAWSPPTGSYYGYTFGSGTRLTVV.

The rearrangement links TRBV7-9 to TRBJ2-3; TRBD2 matches 11 bases. Germline V gives CDR1 SEHNR, CDR2 FQNEAQ (reference sequence). This CDR3 is built from 15 residues. The ends lost 7 bases at V and 1 base at J; junction bases unmatched: 4. The CDR3 sequence: CASTTLAGGTDTQYF. CDR3 nucleotide sequence: TGTGCCAGCACCACACTAGCGGGGGGCACAGATACGCAGTATTTT.

This clone came up once. The chain recombines TRBV5-6 with TRBJ2-3; perhaps TRBD2 as D (5 bases). The CDR3 sequence is 15 residues long. The V end lost 5 bases, the J end lost 8 bases, and 21 bases lay between the germline ends. Germline CDR1 reads SGHDT; CDR2 reads YYEEEE. The CDR3 sequence: CASRPAGIGSGTQYF. The CDR3 DNA reads TGTGCCAGCAGGCCGGCGGGTATCGGTAGTGGTACGCAGTATTTT.

The chain links TRBV11-2 to TRBJ2-5; the match to TRBD2 covers 8 bases. Germline V gene data show CDR1 as SGHAT and CDR2 as FQNNGV. The V and J ends lost 9 bases and 5 bases, in that order; junction bases with no gene match: 8. The CDR3 extends over 13 amino acids. The CDR3 spells CASGRGLGETQYF. CDR3 in DNA: TGTGCCAGTGGGCGGGGACTAGGGGAGACCCAGTACTTC.

The sample holds one count of this clone. The V call is TRBV9, the J call TRBJ2-7, with D perhaps matching TRBD1 (7 bases). This CDR3 contains 15 residues. Trimming took off 0 bases at V and 7 bases at J, with 17 bases between the two ends. The germline V gene has CDR1 SGDLS and CDR2 YYNGEE. DNA of the CDR3: TGTGCCAGCAGCGTAGTGGCAGGGGGGCCAGGGGAGCAGTACTTC. Translated: CASSVVAGGPGEQYF.

This chain connects TRBV4-1 to TRBJ1-4, with D possibly TRBD1 on 6 matching bases. V gave up 0 bases and J gave up 5 bases, with 16 bases separating them. Per germline, CDR1 MGHRA and CDR2 YSYEKL. The CDR3 runs 17 residues. CDR3 residues: CASSQELVQGENEKLFF. The CDR3 DNA sequence: TGCGCCAGCAGCCAAGAGCTTGTACAGGGAGAAAATGAAAAACTGTTTTTT.

The chain links TRBV5-4 to TRBJ1-2, with 7 bases that match TRBD1. The CDR3 sequence is 15 residues long. The V gene's germline CDR1 is SGHNT and CDR2 YYREEE (reference sequence). Trimming took 3 bases from V and 4 from J; bases not matched to a gene: 9. CDR3 nucleotide sequence: TGTGCCAGCAGCTCATTGACGGGACAGACCTATGGCTACACCTTC. Its protein product is CASSSLTGQTYGYTF.

The chain couples TRBV4-1 to TRBJ2-7; TRBD2 aligns across 8 bases. The CDR3 contains 15 residues. V gave up 2 bases and J gave up 2 bases; unmatched junction bases: 5. The V gene's germline CDR1 is MGHRA and CDR2 YSYEKL. Written as DNA, the CDR3 is TGCGCCAGCAGCCAACGACTAGCGACTACCTACGAGCAGTACTTC. This codes for CASSQRLATTYEQYF.

The chain uses TRBV7-6 and TRBJ2-5; D is unclear. Germline values: CDR1 SGHVS, CDR2 FNYEAQ. The CDR3 sequence is 12 residues long. Between the trimmed V and J ends, which lost 5 bases and 4 bases, there was a span of 8 bases. DNA for the CDR3: TGTGCCAGCAGCCCCCAAATAGAGACCCAGTACTTC. Translation: CASSPQIETQYF.

V usage is TRBV11-2 and J usage is TRBJ1-2, with 7 bases identical to TRBD1. Germline V CDR1 and CDR2: SGHAT, FQNNGV. This CDR3 comprises 17 residues. Germline trimming cut 2 bases from V and 1 base from J; bases unmatched to any gene: 10. The CDR3 DNA sequence: TGTGCCAGCAGCTTAACCCTCGGCGGACAGGATAACTATGGCTACACCTTC. It yields the protein CASSLTLGGQDNYGYTF.

The V call is TRBV5-4, the J call TRBJ2-7; 10 bases are shared with TRBD2. The junction had 5 bases not matched to a gene; V was cut back by 4 bases and J by 4 bases. The CDR3 length is 14 residues. Germline V gene data show CDR1 as SGHNT and CDR2 as YYREEE (reference sequence). CDR3 loop: CASSPGLAVYEQYF. The CDR3 bases are TGTGCCAGCAGCCCAGGACTAGCGGTTTACGAGCAGTACTTC.

This chain joins TRBV18 and TRBJ2-3; D remains ambiguous. Deletions cut 1 base from V and 2 bases from J, with 4 bases between. There are 13 residues in the CDR3. Looked up from germline, CDR1 is KGHSH and CDR2 is LQKENI. The CDR3 region has the DNA TGTGCCAGCTCACCACTAAACACAGATACGCAGTATTTT. It translates to CASSPLNTDTQYF.

The chain couples TRBV27 to TRBJ1-6, with TRBD1 identical over 7 bases. With V trimmed by 5 bases and J by 5 bases, 6 bases remained unmatched. There are 15 residues in the CDR3. Germline CDR1 MNHEY, CDR2 SMNVEV (reference sequence). The chain's CDR3 is CASSQTGSHNSPLHF. CDR3 DNA: TGTGCCAGCAGTCAGACAGGGTCCCATAATTCACCCCTCCACTTT.

J is TRBJ2-1 and V is TRBV2; 11 positions agree with TRBD1. The CDR3 sequence is 15 residues long. The ends lost 7 bases at V and 6 bases at J; junction bases unmatched: 8. Germline V gene lookup returns CDR1 SNHLY and CDR2 FYNNEI. CDR3: CASKGQGGGRNEQFF. The CDR3 DNA reads TGTGCCAGCAAGGGACAGGGGGGGGGACGCAATGAGCAGTTCTTC.

The chain couples TRBV5-1 to TRBJ1-2; no clear D gene. CDR3 length equals 17 residues. CDR1 SGHRS and CDR2 YFSETQ come from the germline V gene. Trimming left V 0 bases short and J 6 bases short, with 21 bases between. CDR3 DNA: TGCGCCAGCAGCTTGGCCCCTCGACGTCAAGGAGTGGATGGCTACACCTTC. Protein sequence: CASSLAPRRQGVDGYTF.

This clone was seen a single time. V and J are TRBV25-1 and TRBJ1-1, with unresolved D. Germline CDR1 is MGHDK and CDR2 is SYGVNS. The CDR3 consists of 15 residues. Trimming left V 3 bases short and J 1 base short, with 12 bases between. CDR3 loop: CASSDVSAGNTEAFF. The CDR3 region has the DNA TGTGCCAGCAGTGACGTGTCCGCGGGGAACACTGAAGCTTTCTTT.

This chain uses TRBV7-9 with TRBJ2-1, with D possibly matching TRBD1 (6 bases). There are 12 residues in the CDR3. Trimming took 7 bases from V and 14 from J, leaving 18 bases between them. CDR1 and CDR2 (germline): SEHNR, FQNEAQ (reference sequence). In DNA form, the CDR3 reads TGTGCCAGCACCAATGAGGGGGACATTGAGTTCTTC. Its protein product is CASTNEGDIEFF.

The chain employs TRBV4-1 and TRBJ2-2; 7 nucleotides match TRBD2. Germline V CDR1 and CDR2: MGHRA, YSYEKL. This CDR3 is built from 17 residues. V dropped 0 bases and J dropped 4; count of bases not matched to a gene: 8. The CDR3 sequence: CASSQEGRGDFTGELFF. CDR3 nucleotides: TGCGCCAGCAGCCAAGAAGGCCGGGGGGATTTCACCGGGGAGCTGTTTTTT.

CDR3 sequence reads: CASSLVSGGNMGNQPQHF. The CDR3 DNA is TGTGCCAGCAGCTTAGTAAGCGGGGGGAACATGGGCAATCAGCCCCAGCATTTT. The J gene is TRBJ1-5, the V gene TRBV7-9; a weak D match, TRBD1 (5 bases). The CDR3 covers 18 residues. The germline CDR1 and CDR2 sequences are SEHNR and FQNEAQ (reference sequence). Trimming pared 1 base from V and 2 bases from J, leaving 18 bases between.

The genes are TRBV10-1 and TRBJ2-1, with 11 positions matching TRBD1. The germline CDR1 and CDR2 sequences are WNHNN and SYGVQD (reference sequence). The CDR3 totals 13 residues. With 8 bases clipped from V and 7 bases from J, the junction kept 4 bases outside the gene matches. CDR3 region: CASAGTGGNEQFF. Here the CDR3 DNA reads TGCGCCAGCGCCGGGACAGGGGGTAATGAGCAGTTCTTC.

The CDR3 loop is CASSQDKIGGGVYGYTF. In nucleotides, the CDR3 is TGTGCCAGCAGCCAAGATAAAATTGGGGGGGGCGTCTATGGCTACACCTTC. The chain links TRBV4-2 to TRBJ1-2; D is possibly TRBD1 (6 bases). Germline lookup yields CDR1 LGHNA and CDR2 YNFKEQ. V lost 0 bases and J 4 bases, leaving 18 bases between the germline ends. There are 17 residues in the CDR3.

The V gene is TRBV21-1, the J gene TRBJ1-2; the table's D call, TRBD1, has no DNA check behind it. TRBV21-1 is classified as a pseudogene. The CDR3 sequence is 15 residues long. The CDR3 nucleotides are TGTGCCAGCAGCACTCTAGAACAGGGGGCAGAAGGCTACACCTTC. Translating it yields CASSTLEQGAEGYTF.